One sample yielded the 6 T cell receptor beta chains listed below, sequenced in a study of T-cell reconstitution after alpha-beta-depleted transplantation in children. This sample's TCRbeta library carried unique molecular identifier barcodes. Using its own MiXCR run on the PCR reads, TCRdb lists one record per CDR3 protein. This sample has 500,000 to 750,000 distinct CDR3 sequences; roughly a quarter occur once, and the top ten carry approximately 39%. This specimen was PBMCs, taken before TCRalphabeta/CD19-depleted stem cell transplant. All receptors derive from a boy under two years old with Wiskott-Aldrich syndrome, due to receive a stem cell transplant.

This clonotype was recorded a few times. This CDR3 is CASSFWGEPIQYF. CDR3 sequence (DNA): TGTGCCAGCAGCTTCTGGGGGGAGCCGATTCAGTACTTC. The J gene is TRBJ2-5, the V gene TRBV7-9; possibly TRBD2 for D (6 bases). CDR1 is SEHNR, CDR2 FQNEAQ, per germline (reference sequence). The ends were cut back, 3 bases at V and 11 bases at J, with 16 bases in the middle. This CDR3 contains 13 residues.

This clonotype has more than one count but fewer than ten. The chain recombines TRBV15 with TRBJ2-5, with D perhaps being TRBD1 or TRBD2 (5 bases each). The CDR3 sequence is 14 residues long. Trimming took 2 bases from V and 7 from J, leaving 14 bases between them. The germline gives CDR1 LNHNV, CDR2 YYDKDF (reference sequence). CDR3 DNA: TGTGCCACCAGCAGAAAGAGGGGAAACAGGACCCAGTACTTC. It translates to CATSRKRGNRTQYF.

The chain uses TRBV7-6 and TRBJ2-1; tentatively, D is TRBD2 (5 bases). This CDR3 is built from 16 residues. V was cut by 4 bases and J by 2 bases, with 15 bases left in between. In germline, CDR1 is SGHVS, CDR2 FNYEAQ. The CDR3 loop is CASSSSGRVTYNEQFF. DNA of the CDR3: TGTGCCAGCAGCTCCTCTGGGCGGGTGACCTACAATGAGCAGTTCTTC.

As for this clonotype: At one boundary the junction diverges from the germline segment, which might be a read error. The rearrangement uses TRBV27 and TRBJ2-2; D may be TRBD1 or TRBD2 (5 bases each). Looked up from germline, CDR1 is MNHEY and CDR2 is SMNVEV (reference sequence). This CDR3 is built from 14 residues. The CDR3 region is CASSLRANTGDLFF. DNA of the CDR3: TGTGCCAGCAGTTTAAGAGCGAACACCGGGGACCTGTTTTTT.

Worth noting for this clonotype: One end of the junction is discordant with germline, which a read error may explain. The CDR3 DNA is TGCAGCGCTAGAGTCCTAGCGGGAGGCAAAGACTACAATGAGCAGTTCTTC. Translating gives CSARVLAGGKDYNEQFF. This chain uses TRBV20-1 with TRBJ2-1; 11 bases are a match to TRBD2. Germline V CDR1 and CDR2: DFQATT, SNEGSKA (reference sequence). CDR3 length: 17 residues.

The chain is built from TRBV20-1 and TRBJ2-1; no clear D gene. Germline assignment: CDR1 DFQATT and CDR2 SNEGSKA (reference sequence). The CDR3 spans 11 residues. Trimming took 0 bases from V and 7 from J, leaving 4 bases between them. In nucleotides, the CDR3 is TGCAGTGCTAGAGAGTGGAATGAGCAGTTCTTC. This encodes CSAREWNEQFF.